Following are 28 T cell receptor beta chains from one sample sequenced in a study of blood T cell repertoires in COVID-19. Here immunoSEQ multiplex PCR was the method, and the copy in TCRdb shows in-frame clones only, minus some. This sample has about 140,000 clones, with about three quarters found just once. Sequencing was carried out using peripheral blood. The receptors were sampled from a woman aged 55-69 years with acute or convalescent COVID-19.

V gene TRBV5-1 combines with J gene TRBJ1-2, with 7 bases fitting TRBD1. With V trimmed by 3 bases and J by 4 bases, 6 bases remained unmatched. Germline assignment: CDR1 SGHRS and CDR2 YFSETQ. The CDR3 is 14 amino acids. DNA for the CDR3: TGCGCCAGCAGCTATGACAGGGTGGGCTATGGCTACACCTTC. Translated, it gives CASSYDRVGYGYTF.

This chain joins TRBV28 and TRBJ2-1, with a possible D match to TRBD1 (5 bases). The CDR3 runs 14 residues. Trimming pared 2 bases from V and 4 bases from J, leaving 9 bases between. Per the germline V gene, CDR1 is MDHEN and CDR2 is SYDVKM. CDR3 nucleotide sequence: TGTGCCAGCAGTTTAGGGGCAGAGTACAATGAGCAGTTCTTC. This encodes CASSLGAEYNEQFF.

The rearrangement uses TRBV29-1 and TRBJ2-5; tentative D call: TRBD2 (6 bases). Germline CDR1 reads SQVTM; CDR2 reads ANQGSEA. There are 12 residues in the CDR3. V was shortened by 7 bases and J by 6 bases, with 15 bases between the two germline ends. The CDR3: CSATDSGQTQYF. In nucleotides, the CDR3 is TGCAGCGCTACCGACAGCGGGCAGACCCAGTACTTC.

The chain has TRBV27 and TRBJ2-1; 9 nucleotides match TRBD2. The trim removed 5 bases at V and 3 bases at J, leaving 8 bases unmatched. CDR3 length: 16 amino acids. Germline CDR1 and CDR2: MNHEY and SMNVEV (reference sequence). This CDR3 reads CASSRPGTSSYNEQFF. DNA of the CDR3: TGTGCCAGCAGTCGCCCCGGGACTAGCAGCTACAATGAGCAGTTCTTC.

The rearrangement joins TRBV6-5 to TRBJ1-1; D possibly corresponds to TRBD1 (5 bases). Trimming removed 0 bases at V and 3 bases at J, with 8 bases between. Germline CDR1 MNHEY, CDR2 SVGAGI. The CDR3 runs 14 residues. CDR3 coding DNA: TGTGCCAGCAGTTACTCAGGGGCCTACACTGAAGCTTTCTTT. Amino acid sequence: CASSYSGAYTEAFF.

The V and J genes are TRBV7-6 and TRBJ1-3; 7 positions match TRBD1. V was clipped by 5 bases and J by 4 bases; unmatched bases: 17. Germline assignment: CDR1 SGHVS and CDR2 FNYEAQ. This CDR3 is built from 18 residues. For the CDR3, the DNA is TGTGCCAGCAGCCCCTTAGTTAGCCTGGGACAGCTCGGAAACACCATATATTTT. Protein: CASSPLVSLGQLGNTIYF.

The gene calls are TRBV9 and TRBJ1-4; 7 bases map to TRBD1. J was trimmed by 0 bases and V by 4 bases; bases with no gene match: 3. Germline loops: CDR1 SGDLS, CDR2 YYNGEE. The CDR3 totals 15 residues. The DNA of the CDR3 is TGTGCCAGCAGCCCCGGGACAGCAACTAATGAAAAACTGTTTTTT. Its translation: CASSPGTATNEKLFF.

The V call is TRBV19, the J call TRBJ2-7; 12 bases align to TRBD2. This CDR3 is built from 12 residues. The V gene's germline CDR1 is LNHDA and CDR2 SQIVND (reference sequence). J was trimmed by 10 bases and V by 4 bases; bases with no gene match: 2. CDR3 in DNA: TGTGCCAGTAGTACACTAGCGGGAGGCCAGTACTTC. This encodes CASSTLAGGQYF.

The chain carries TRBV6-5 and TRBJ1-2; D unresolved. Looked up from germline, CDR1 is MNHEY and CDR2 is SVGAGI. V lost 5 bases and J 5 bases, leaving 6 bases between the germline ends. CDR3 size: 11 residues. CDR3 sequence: CASSTVYGYTF. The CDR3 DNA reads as TGTGCCAGCAGTACAGTTTATGGCTACACCTTC.

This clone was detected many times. CDR3 region: CASPEDESEQYF. In nucleotides, the CDR3 is TGTGCCAGCCCCGAGGATGAGTCAGAGCAGTACTTC. This chain joins TRBV6-5 and TRBJ2-7; no definite D call. The germline V gene has CDR1 MNHEY and CDR2 SVGAGI. CDR3 length: 12 amino acids. V lost 8 bases to trimming and J lost 7 bases, with 15 bases between them.

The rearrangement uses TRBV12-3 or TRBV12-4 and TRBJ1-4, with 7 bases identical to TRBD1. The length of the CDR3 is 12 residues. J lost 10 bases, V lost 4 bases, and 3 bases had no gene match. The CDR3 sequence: CASSSQGRKLFF. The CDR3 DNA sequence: TGTGCCAGCAGTTCACAGGGGCGAAAACTGTTTTTT.

The CDR3 sequence: CASSYPLDRSQPQHF. The DNA of the CDR3 is TGTGCCAGCAGTTACCCGCTGGACAGGTCGCAGCCCCAGCATTTT. The rearrangement joins TRBV6-5 to TRBJ1-5, with 7 bases fitting TRBD1. The CDR3 spans 15 residues. The V and J ends lost 2 bases and 7 bases, in that order; junction bases with no gene match: 8. Germline V gene sequence: CDR1 MNHEY, CDR2 SVGAGI.

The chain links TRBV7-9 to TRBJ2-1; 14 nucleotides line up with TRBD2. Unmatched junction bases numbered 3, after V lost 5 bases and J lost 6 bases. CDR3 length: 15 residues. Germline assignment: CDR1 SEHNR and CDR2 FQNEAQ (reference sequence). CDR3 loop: CASSIGLAGGNEQFF. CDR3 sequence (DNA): TGTGCCAGCAGCATTGGACTAGCGGGAGGCAATGAGCAGTTCTTC.

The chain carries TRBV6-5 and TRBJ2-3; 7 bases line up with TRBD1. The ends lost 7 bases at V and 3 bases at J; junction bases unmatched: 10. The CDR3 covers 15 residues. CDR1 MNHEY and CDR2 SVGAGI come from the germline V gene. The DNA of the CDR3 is TGTGCCAGCATAGGGGGCCCCGGGTCGACAGATACGCAGTATTTT. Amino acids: CASIGGPGSTDTQYF.

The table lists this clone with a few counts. Here the CDR3 reads CASSSDRGSSQFF. The CDR3 region has the DNA TGTGCCAGCAGTTCCGACAGGGGGTCTTCTCAGTTCTTC. The chain employs TRBV12-3 or TRBV12-4 and TRBJ2-1, with TRBD1 identical over 9 bases. V was clipped by 4 bases and J by 13 bases; unmatched bases: 8. CDR3 length equals 13 residues.

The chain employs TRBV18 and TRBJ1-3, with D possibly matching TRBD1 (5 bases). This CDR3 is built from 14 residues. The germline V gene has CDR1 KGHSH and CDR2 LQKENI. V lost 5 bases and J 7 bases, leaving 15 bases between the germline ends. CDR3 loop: CASSIPRKGNTIYF. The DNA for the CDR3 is TGTGCCAGCTCAATCCCCAGAAAGGGGAACACCATATATTTT.

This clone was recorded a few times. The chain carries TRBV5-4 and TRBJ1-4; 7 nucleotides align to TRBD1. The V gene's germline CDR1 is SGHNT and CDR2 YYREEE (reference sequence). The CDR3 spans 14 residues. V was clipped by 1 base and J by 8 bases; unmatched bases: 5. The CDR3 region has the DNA TGTGCCAGCAGCTTGCCGGGACAGCCCGAAAAACTGTTTTTT. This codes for CASSLPGQPEKLFF.

CDR3 DNA: TGTGCCAGCAGTGACAGACAGCCTGAAGAGACCCAGTACTTC. It specifies CASSDRQPEETQYF. The chain carries TRBV6-1 and TRBJ2-5, with D tentatively TRBD1 (5 bases). Trimming removed 3 bases at V and 3 bases at J, with 11 bases between. This CDR3 contains 14 residues. CDR1 MNHNS and CDR2 SASEGT come from the germline V gene.

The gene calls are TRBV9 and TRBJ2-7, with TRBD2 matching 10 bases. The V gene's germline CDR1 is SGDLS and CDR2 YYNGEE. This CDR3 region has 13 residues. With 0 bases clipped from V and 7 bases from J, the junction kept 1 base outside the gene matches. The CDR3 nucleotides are TGTGCCAGCAGCGTAGCACTAGCGGGGGAGCAGTACTTC. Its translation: CASSVALAGEQYF.

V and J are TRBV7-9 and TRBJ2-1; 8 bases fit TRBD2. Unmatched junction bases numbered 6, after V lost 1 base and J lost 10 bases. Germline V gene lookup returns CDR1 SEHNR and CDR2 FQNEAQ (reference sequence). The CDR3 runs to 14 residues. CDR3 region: CASSLGAGVGEQFF. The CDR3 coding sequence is TGTGCCAGCAGCTTAGGAGCGGGAGTAGGGGAGCAGTTCTTC.

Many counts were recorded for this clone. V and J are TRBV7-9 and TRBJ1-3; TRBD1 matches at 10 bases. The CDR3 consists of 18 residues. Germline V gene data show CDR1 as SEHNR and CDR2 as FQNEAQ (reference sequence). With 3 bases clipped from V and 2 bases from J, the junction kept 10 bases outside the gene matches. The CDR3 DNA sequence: TGTGCCAGCAGCTTGGGACAGGGGCCAGGGGGGCCTGGAAACACCATATATTTT. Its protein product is CASSLGQGPGGPGNTIYF.

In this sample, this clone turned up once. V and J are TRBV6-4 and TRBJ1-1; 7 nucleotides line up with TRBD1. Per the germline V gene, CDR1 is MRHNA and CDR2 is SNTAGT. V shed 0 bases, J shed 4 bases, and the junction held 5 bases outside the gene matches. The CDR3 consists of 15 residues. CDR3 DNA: TGTGCCAGCAGTGACTCTACAGGGGTCGGCACTGAAGCTTTCTTT. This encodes CASSDSTGVGTEAFF.

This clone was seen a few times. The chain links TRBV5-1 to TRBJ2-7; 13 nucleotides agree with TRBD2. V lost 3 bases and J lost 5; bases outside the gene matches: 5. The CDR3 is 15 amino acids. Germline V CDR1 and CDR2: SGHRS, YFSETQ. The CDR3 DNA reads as TGCGCCAGCAGCTCCACCGGGACTAGCGGGAACGAGCAGTACTTC. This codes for CASSSTGTSGNEQYF. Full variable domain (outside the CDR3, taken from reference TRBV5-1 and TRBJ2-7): KAGVTQTPRYLIKTRGQQVTLSCSPISGHRSVSWYQQTPGQGLQFLFEYFSETQRNKGNFPGRFSGRQFSNSRSEMNVSTLELGDSALYLCASSSTGTSGNEQYFGPGTRLTVT.

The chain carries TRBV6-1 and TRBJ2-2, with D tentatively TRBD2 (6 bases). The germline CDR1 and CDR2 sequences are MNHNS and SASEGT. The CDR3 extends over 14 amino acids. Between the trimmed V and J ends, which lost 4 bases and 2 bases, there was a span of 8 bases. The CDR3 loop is CASSVEGNTGELFF. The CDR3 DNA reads TGTGCCAGCAGTGTGGAGGGAAACACCGGGGAGCTGTTTTTT.

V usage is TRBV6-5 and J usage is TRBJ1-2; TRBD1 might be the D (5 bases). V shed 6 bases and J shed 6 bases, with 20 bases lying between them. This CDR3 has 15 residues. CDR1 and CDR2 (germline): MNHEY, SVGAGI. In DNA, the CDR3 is TGTGCCAGCAGCCTGATCGGGAGGGGCGGCCATGGCTACACCTTC. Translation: CASSLIGRGGHGYTF.

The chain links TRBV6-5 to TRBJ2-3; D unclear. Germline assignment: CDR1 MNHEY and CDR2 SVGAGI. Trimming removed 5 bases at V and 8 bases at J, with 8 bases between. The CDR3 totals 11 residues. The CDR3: CASSQLVTQYF. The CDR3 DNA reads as TGTGCCAGCAGTCAACTTGTTACGCAGTATTTT.

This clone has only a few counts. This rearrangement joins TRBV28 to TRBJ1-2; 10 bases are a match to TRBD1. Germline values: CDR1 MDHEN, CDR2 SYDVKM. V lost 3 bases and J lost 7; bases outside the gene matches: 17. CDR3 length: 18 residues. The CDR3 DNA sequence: TGTGCCAGCAGTTTCTCCGGGACAGGGGAGGGGACGGGTCTTGGCTACACCTTC. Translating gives CASSFSGTGEGTGLGYTF.

CDR3 in amino acids: CATLGGRQAHEQFF. CDR3 coding DNA: TGTGCCACCCTGGGGGGGAGACAAGCCCATGAGCAGTTCTTC. V gene TRBV6-5 combines with J gene TRBJ2-1, with TRBD2 matching over 7 bases. This CDR3 region has 14 residues. The V gene end was trimmed by 10 bases and the J gene end by 8 bases; junction bases not matched to a gene: 14. CDR1 MNHEY and CDR2 SVGAGI come from the germline V gene.